This note documents a single T cell receptor beta chain sequence. Germline V gene data show CDR1 as SGHTA and CDR2 as FQGNSA. This CDR3 has 15 amino acids. Trimming removed 1 base at V and 1 base at J, with 11 bases between. This sample stems from a study of OX40 agonist ivuxolimab in advanced cancers. Profiled with immunoSEQ multiplex PCR; TCRdb holds only in-frame clones, not every one. The sample carries tens of thousands of clones, about 90% recorded once. The material was CD4+ or CD8+ T cells sorted from blood, obtained in a trial of the OX40 agonist ivuxolimab. The rearrangement uses TRBV7-2 and TRBJ2-7, with unresolved D. This clonotype originated in an adult with an advanced solid tumor such as melanoma, head and neck, liver or kidney cancer. The CDR3 nucleotides read TGTGCCAGCAGCTTAGGACCCGACGGATCCTACGAGCAGTACTTC. The encoded protein is CASSLGPDGSYEQYF.